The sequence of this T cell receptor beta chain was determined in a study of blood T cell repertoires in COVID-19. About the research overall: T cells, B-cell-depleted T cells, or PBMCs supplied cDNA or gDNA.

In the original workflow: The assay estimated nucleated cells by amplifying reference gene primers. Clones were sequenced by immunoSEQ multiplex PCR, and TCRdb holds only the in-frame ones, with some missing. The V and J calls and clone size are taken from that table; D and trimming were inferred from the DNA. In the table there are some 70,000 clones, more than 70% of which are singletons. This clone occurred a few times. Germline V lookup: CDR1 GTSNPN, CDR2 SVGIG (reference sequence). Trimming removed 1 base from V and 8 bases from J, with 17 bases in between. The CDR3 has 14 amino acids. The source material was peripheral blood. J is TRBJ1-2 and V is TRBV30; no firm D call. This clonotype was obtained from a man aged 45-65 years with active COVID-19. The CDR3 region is CAWSEVSSSGGYTF. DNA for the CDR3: TGTGCCTGGAGTGAAGTTTCTAGTTCTGGCGGCTACACCTTC.